This is a list of T cell receptor beta chains from one sample in a study of T cell responses to AZD1222 COVID-19 vaccine. Some clones are missing from TCRdb's copy, which holds only in-frame ones; the method was immunoSEQ multiplex PCR. The data hold around 97,000 clones, with roughly 91% observed a single time. The sample here was peripheral blood, taken on day 0 of AZD1222 vaccination. The receptor source for this set is an adult in good health. Both conserved end residues are part of each CDR3. Fields, in order: V gene, J gene, D gene, CDR3 protein. The D gene is left open where the match is weak.

v_gene: TRBV19; j_gene: TRBJ2-7; d_gene: NA; CDR3aa: CASSMTVGAGTYEQYF
v_gene: TRBV19; j_gene: TRBJ2-3; d_gene: NA; CDR3aa: CASRALDSAITDTQYF
v_gene: TRBV28; j_gene: TRBJ1-1; d_gene: NA; CDR3aa: CASSLSLTEAFF
v_gene: TRBV6-5; j_gene: TRBJ2-7; d_gene: TRBD1; CDR3aa: CASSKNRDRGNEQYF
v_gene: TRBV10-3; j_gene: TRBJ1-2; d_gene: NA; CDR3aa: CAISARPGTEYGYTF
v_gene: TRBV18; j_gene: TRBJ2-4; d_gene: NA; CDR3aa: CASSFRPGGVQYF
v_gene: TRBV5-4; j_gene: TRBJ2-3; d_gene: TRBD2; CDR3aa: CASSGGLGTDTQYF
v_gene: TRBV11-2; j_gene: TRBJ2-7; d_gene: NA; CDR3aa: CASSLEGYEQYF
v_gene: TRBV11-1; j_gene: TRBJ2-7; d_gene: NA; CDR3aa: CASSFTATYEQYF
v_gene: TRBV7-3; j_gene: TRBJ2-1; d_gene: TRBD2; CDR3aa: CASSLRGTSGSIDEQFF
v_gene: TRBV11-2; j_gene: TRBJ1-2; d_gene: NA; CDR3aa: CASSSDSYGYTF
v_gene: TRBV7-9; j_gene: TRBJ2-2; d_gene: TRBD2; CDR3aa: CASSSTSGSGTGELFF
v_gene: TRBV7-9; j_gene: TRBJ1-3; d_gene: NA; CDR3aa: CASSLEVRLGRSGNTIYF
v_gene: TRBV30; j_gene: TRBJ2-1; d_gene: TRBD2; CDR3aa: CAWSVELGLAGNEQFF
v_gene: TRBV6-6; j_gene: TRBJ2-2; d_gene: NA; CDR3aa: CASLGENTGELFF